One and the same sample provided the 14 T cell receptor beta chains below, sequenced in a study of blood T cell repertoires in COVID-19. Using immunoSEQ multiplex PCR, the repertoire was profiled, and TCRdb retains in-frame clones only, with some absent. There are roughly 170,000 clones in the sample; over 70% occur only once, and roughly 5% lies in the top ten. Sequenced sample: PBMCs or T cells enriched from blood (not recorded which). The origin of the receptors is a woman aged 40 to 50 with acute COVID-19.

V gene TRBV5-1 combines with J gene TRBJ1-2; D may be TRBD1 (5 bases). Germline values: CDR1 SGHRS, CDR2 YFSETQ. The CDR3 totals 13 residues. Trimming removed 3 bases from V and 3 bases from J, with 9 bases in between. This CDR3 is CASSWQGDYGYTF. Here the CDR3 DNA reads TGCGCCAGCAGCTGGCAGGGTGACTATGGCTACACCTTC.

The chain has TRBV5-4 and TRBJ2-7, with 7 bases that match TRBD1. This CDR3 has 14 amino acids. The trim removed 5 bases at V and 1 base at J, leaving 6 bases unmatched. CDR1 is SGHNT and CDR2 is YYREEE in the germline V gene (reference sequence). This chain's CDR3 is CASRYDRASYEQYF. The CDR3 nucleotides read TGTGCCAGCAGATACGACAGGGCATCCTACGAGCAGTACTTC. The whole variable domain, filled in from reference TRBV5-4 and TRBJ2-7, reads ETGVTQSPTHLIKTRGQQVTLRCSSQSGHNTVSWYQQALGQGPQFIFQYYREEENGRGNFPPRFSGLQFPNYSSELNVNALELDDSALYLCASRYDRASYEQYFGPGTRLTVT.

The J gene is TRBJ1-1, the V gene TRBV25-1; D is unclear. Trimming stripped 3 bases from V and 6 bases from J, with 11 bases between. CDR3 length: 13 residues. CDR1 and CDR2 (germline): MGHDK, SYGVNS. CDR3 DNA sequence: TGTGCCAGCAGTGAGGCTTCCTCAGCTGAAGCTTTCTTT. Protein product: CASSEASSAEAFF.

This chain uses TRBV10-3 with TRBJ2-1; 12 nucleotides line up with TRBD2. With 4 bases clipped from V and 8 bases from J, the junction kept 12 bases outside the gene matches. Germline loops: CDR1 ENHRY, CDR2 SYGVKD. The length of the CDR3 is 17 residues. DNA of the CDR3: TGTGCCATCAGTGCCTCGCTAGCGGGAGGGCCGGTCGATGAGCAGTTCTTC. It yields the protein CAISASLAGGPVDEQFF.

This clone was seen a few times. The V call is TRBV5-1, the J call TRBJ2-7; D is uncertain. The germline V gene has CDR1 SGHRS and CDR2 YFSETQ. The CDR3 consists of 14 residues. Trimming cost V 1 base and J 0 bases, with 8 bases left between them. The CDR3 coding sequence is TGCGCCAGCAGCTTGTTTCCTAGCTCCTACGAGCAGTACGTC. The encoded protein is CASSLFPSSYEQYV.

Regarding this clone: The junction departs from germline at one end; a sequencing error may be responsible. The rearrangement uses TRBV5-4 and TRBJ1-1; 7 bases line up with TRBD1. The CDR3 totals 14 residues. Germline V gene data show CDR1 as SGHNT and CDR2 as YYREEE (reference sequence). The CDR3 nucleotides read TGTGCCAGCAGCTTTCAGGGGGTGAACACTGAAGTTTTCTTT. It translates to CASSFQGVNTEVFF.

The chain is built from TRBV6-5 and TRBJ1-5, with D possibly matching TRBD1 (6 bases). Trimming took off 4 bases at V and 5 bases at J, with 15 bases between the two ends. This CDR3 has 15 amino acids. CDR1 MNHEY and CDR2 SVGAGI come from the germline V gene. CDR3 coding DNA: TGTGCCAGCAGTTTAACCGGGGGGGGGCATCAGCCCCAGCATTTT. This gives the protein CASSLTGGGHQPQHF.

The chain has TRBV7-2 and TRBJ1-1; D ambiguous. CDR1 is SGHTA and CDR2 is FQGNSA in the germline V gene. CDR3 length: 14 residues. V shed 4 bases and J shed 3 bases, with 12 bases lying between them. Here the CDR3 reads CASSSALADTEAFF. The DNA of the CDR3 is TGTGCCAGCAGCTCTGCCCTGGCGGACACTGAAGCTTTCTTT.

CDR3 loop: CATSDSAGSDTQYF. The CDR3, as DNA: TGTGCCACCAGTGATTCTGCAGGGTCCGATACGCAGTATTTT. The chain links TRBV24-1 to TRBJ2-3; perhaps TRBD1 as D (5 bases). The V end lost 2 bases, the J end lost 6 bases, and 11 bases lay between the germline ends. The CDR3 is 14 amino acids. From germline, CDR1 is KGHDR and CDR2 SFDVKD.

This clone was seen more than once but under ten times. The rearrangement joins TRBV7-9 to TRBJ1-3; D gene uncertain. Germline CDR1 is SEHNR and CDR2 is FQNEAQ (reference sequence). The CDR3 runs 13 residues. The V gene lost 3 bases and the J gene lost 0 bases, with 3 bases spanning the gap. CDR3 residues: CASSFNSGNTIYF. CDR3 DNA: TGTGCCAGCAGCTTTAACTCTGGAAACACCATATATTTT.

The chain recombines TRBV30 with TRBJ1-5; TRBD1 aligns across 8 bases. Germline V gene data show CDR1 as GTSNPN and CDR2 as SVGIG (reference sequence). V lost 0 bases and J lost 0; bases outside the gene matches: 10. CDR3 length: 18 residues. CDR3 residues: CAWSVPPGGSYSNQPQHF. The CDR3 DNA reads TGTGCCTGGAGTGTACCCCCAGGGGGCTCATATAGCAATCAGCCCCAGCATTTT.

In this sample, this clone turned up once. The V gene is TRBV29-1, the J gene TRBJ2-7; 8 nucleotides agree with TRBD2. The CDR3 spans 11 residues. The ends lost 5 bases at V and 7 bases at J; junction bases unmatched: 4. Germline V lookup: CDR1 SQVTM, CDR2 ANQGSEA. The CDR3 sequence is CSVTSGVEQYV. Written as DNA, the CDR3 is TGCAGCGTTACTAGCGGAGTTGAGCAGTACGTC.

This rearrangement joins TRBV5-6 to TRBJ2-1; 10 bases match TRBD2. CDR1 and CDR2 (germline): SGHDT, YYEEEE. Unmatched junction bases numbered 4, after V lost 1 base and J lost 6 bases. This CDR3 region has 15 residues. CDR3 bases: TGTGCCAGCAGCTTGCGGACTAGCGGAATCAATGAGCAGTTCTTC. Encoded protein: CASSLRTSGINEQFF.

The genes are TRBV28 and TRBJ1-1, with unresolved D. Germline CDR1 and CDR2: MDHEN and SYDVKM. The CDR3 sequence is 14 residues long. Deletions cut 4 bases from V and 1 base from J, with 10 bases between. The CDR3 coding sequence is TGTGCCAGCAGTTCCCTCTGGGCGAACACTGAAGCTTTCTTT. It is translated as CASSSLWANTEAFF.